The sequence of this T cell receptor beta chain was determined in a study of blood T cell repertoires in COVID-19. TCRdb's copy holds only in-frame clones and misses some; the assay was immunoSEQ multiplex PCR. The sample has roughly 160,000 clones, approximately 84% seen once; the top ten hold 2.5% to 3%. V lost 0 bases to trimming and J lost 7 bases, with 9 bases between them. The CDR3 is made up of 13 amino acids. The V gene's germline CDR1 is MGHRA and CDR2 YSYEKL. The genes are TRBV4-1 and TRBJ2-5; D is ambiguous. The clonotype comes from a woman aged 80 or over with COVID-19, enrolled during active disease. The sample comprised peripheral blood. This CDR3 is CASSQDSGATQYF. The CDR3 coding sequence is TGCGCCAGCAGCCAAGATAGTGGAGCGACCCAGTACTTC.